Detailed here is one T cell receptor (beta chain). A second PCR of roughly 7 to 11 cycles used a sample-barcoded 5' primer and a J-beta primer mix. All samples yielded 2.5 million or more CDR3-containing paired-end reads. Each CDR3 protein is one row after TCRdb ran MiXCR on the 5' RACE reads. Of some 1,000,000 distinct CDR3 sequences in the sample, around 27% were seen once. There are 12 residues in the CDR3. The ends were cut back, 5 bases at V and 5 bases at J, with 9 bases in the middle. This entry belongs to a study of blood T cells in healthy people across ages. These data also featured in a second study, about T cells of mothers and their children. According to that study: The yield was over 9 million TCR beta CDR3 reads from each mother and a few million from each child.

This TCR was recovered from a girl under 10 years old in good health. Sequenced input: blood. The chain carries TRBV12-3 or TRBV12-4 and TRBJ2-5, with D perhaps matching TRBD1 (5 bases). The CDR3 protein is CASSPGIETQYF. CDR3 nucleotides: TGTGCCAGCAGTCCAGGGATCGAGACCCAGTACTTC.